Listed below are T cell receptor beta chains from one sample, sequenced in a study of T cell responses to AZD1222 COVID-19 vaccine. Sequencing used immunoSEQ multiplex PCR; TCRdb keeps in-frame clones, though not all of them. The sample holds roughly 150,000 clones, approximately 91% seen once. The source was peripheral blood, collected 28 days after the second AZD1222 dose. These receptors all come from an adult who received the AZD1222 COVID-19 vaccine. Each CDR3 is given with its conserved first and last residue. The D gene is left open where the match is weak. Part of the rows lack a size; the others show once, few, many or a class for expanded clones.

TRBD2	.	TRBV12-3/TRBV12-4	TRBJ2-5	CASSLGEGETQYF	TGTGCCAGCAGTTTAGGGGAGGGAGAGACCCAGTACTTC
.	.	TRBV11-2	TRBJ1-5	CASSLGVQQPQHF	TGTGCCAGCAGCTTAGGGGTCCAACAGCCCCAGCATTTT
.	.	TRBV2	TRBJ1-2	CASSDRGNYGYTF	TGTGCCAGCAGTGACAGGGGTAACTATGGCTACACCTTC
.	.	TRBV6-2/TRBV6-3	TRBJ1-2	CASSFEGNYGYTF	TGTGCCAGCAGTTTTGAGGGGAACTATGGCTACACCTTC
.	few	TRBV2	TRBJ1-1	CASSHLEAFF	TGTGCCAGCAGTCATCTTGAAGCTTTCTTT
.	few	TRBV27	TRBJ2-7	CASSLGLRYEQYF	TGTGCCAGCAGTTTAGGTTTGCGGTACGAGCAGTACTTC
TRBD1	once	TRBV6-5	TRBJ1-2	CASTFRTGESGYTF	TGTGCCAGCACCTTCAGGACAGGGGAAAGCGGCTACACCTTC
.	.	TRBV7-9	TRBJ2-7	CASSFRGPKHEQYF	TGTGCCAGCAGCTTCCGGGGACCAAAACACGAGCAGTACTTC
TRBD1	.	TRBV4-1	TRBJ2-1	CASSQPGQPSRSSYNEQFF	TGCGCCAGCAGCCAACCGGGACAGCCTTCCCGTAGCTCCTACAATGAGCAGTTCTTC
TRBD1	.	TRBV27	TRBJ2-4	CASSSRPTGENIQYF	TGTGCCAGCAGTTCCCGGCCCACAGGGGAGAACATTCAGTACTTC
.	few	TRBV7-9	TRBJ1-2	CASSPLSRDGYTF	TGTGCCAGCAGCCCCCTGTCCCGGGATGGCTACACCTTC
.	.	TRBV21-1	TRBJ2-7	CASSNHRDYEQYF	TGTGCCAGCAGCAATCATCGAGACTACGAGCAGTACTTC
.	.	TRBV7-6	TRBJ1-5	CASSLEEWQGPNQPQHF	TGTGCCAGCAGCTTAGAAGAATGGCAGGGCCCCAATCAGCCCCAGCATTTT
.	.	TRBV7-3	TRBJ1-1	CASSHGLGDTEAFF	TGTGCCAGCAGCCACGGACTGGGGGACACTGAAGCTTTCTTT
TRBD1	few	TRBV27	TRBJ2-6	CASRQTGGKAGANVLTF	TGTGCCAGCAGGCAGACAGGGGGAAAGGCTGGGGCCAACGTCCTGACTTTC
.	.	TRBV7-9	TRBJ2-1	CASSPLISRRSYNEQFF	TGTGCCAGCAGCCCGCTTATATCGCGAAGGTCCTACAATGAGCAGTTCTTC
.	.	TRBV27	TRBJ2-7	CASSFGSGNYEQYF	TGTGCCAGCAGTTTTGGCTCAGGGAACTACGAGCAGTACTTC
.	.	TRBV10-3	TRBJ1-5	CAIRKSAAGNQPQHF	TGTGCCATCAGAAAGTCGGCTGCGGGCAATCAGCCCCAGCATTTT
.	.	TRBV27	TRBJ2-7	CASSRLPYEQYF	TGTGCCAGCAGCCGCCTACCTTACGAGCAGTACTTC
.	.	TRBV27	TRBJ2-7	CASSRSPSYEQYF	TGTGCCAGCAGTCGCTCCCCCTCCTACGAGCAGTACTTC
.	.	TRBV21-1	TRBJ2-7	CASRKGLAIREGAYEQYF	TGTGCCAGCAGGAAAGGACTAGCGATACGAGAGGGGGCCTACGAGCAGTACTTC
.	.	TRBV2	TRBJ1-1	CASTWEGYTEAFF	TGTGCCAGCACCTGGGAGGGGTACACTGAAGCTTTCTTT
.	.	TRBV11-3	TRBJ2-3	CASSFTRTDTQYF	TGTGCCAGCAGCTTTACCCGCACAGATACGCAGTATTTT